The present entry profiles one T cell receptor (beta chain) with its context. The antigen is not known. PBMCs that had been cryopreserved were the source of 2 to 2.5 micrograms of genomic DNA for TCR beta libraries. This CDR3 comprises 15 residues. Trimming pared 0 bases from V and 2 bases from J, leaving 11 bases between. Germline V gene data show CDR1 as SGHRS and CDR2 as YFSETQ. The data were taken from a study of cytotoxic CD8 clonotypes in ibrutinib-treated CLL. Study summary: Partial response occurred in 24 patients and complete response in 2; at median about 6 years, around 14 remained remitted and approximately twelve progressed.

General study points: Few clonotypes were public, and these shrank or held steady under treatment. The study found baseline clonality above age-matched healthy donors, tracking circulating CD8+ T-cell counts.

The method was immunoSEQ multiplex PCR; TCRdb's version includes in-frame clones alone and lacks a portion of them. This sample carries about 140,000 clones, approximately 77% of them seen once, and the ten largest clones take approximately 30%. This TCR was sampled from a human donor with chronic lymphocytic leukemia. Material: PBMCs, obtained after 12 months of ibrutinib treatment. The chain has TRBV5-1 and TRBJ2-5; D call uncertain. The CDR3 nucleotides are TGCGCCAGCAGCTTGGGAGTCAGTGAGCAAGAGACCCAGTACTTC. Translating it yields CASSLGVSEQETQYF.